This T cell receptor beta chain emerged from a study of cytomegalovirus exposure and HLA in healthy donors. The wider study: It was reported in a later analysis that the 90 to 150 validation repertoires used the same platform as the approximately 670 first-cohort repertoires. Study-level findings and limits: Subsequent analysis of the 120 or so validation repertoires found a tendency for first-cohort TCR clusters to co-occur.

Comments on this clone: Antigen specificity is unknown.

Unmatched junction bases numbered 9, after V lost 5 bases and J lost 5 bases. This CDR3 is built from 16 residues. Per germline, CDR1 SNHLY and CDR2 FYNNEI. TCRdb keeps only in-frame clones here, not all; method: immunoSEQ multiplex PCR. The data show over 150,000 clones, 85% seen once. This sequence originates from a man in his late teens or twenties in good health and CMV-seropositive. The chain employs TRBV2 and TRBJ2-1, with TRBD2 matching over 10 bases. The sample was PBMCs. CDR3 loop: CASSFSLAGPHNEQFF. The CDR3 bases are TGTGCCAGCAGTTTCTCACTAGCGGGACCGCACAATGAGCAGTTCTTC.